These 2 T cell receptor beta chains were all obtained from the same sample, sequenced in a study of blood T cell repertoires in COVID-19. Measured with immunoSEQ multiplex PCR; TCRdb has only the in-frame clones, and not every one. The data show roughly 62,000 clones, around 85% seen once. The sequencing sample was made of peripheral blood. These receptors all stem from a woman older than 75 with active or convalescent COVID-19.

This sequence joins TRBV2 and TRBJ1-5, with D perhaps matching TRBD1 (6 bases). CDR3 length equals 16 residues. V was clipped by 6 bases and J by 3 bases, with 18 bases between them. Germline V CDR1 and CDR2: SNHLY, FYNNEI. The CDR3 sequence is CASSTQGNFNNQPQHF. The CDR3 region has the DNA TGTGCCAGCAGCACACAGGGAAATTTCAACAATCAGCCCCAGCATTTT.

The rearrangement links TRBV7-9 to TRBJ1-6; D is undetermined. The germline V gene encodes CDR1 SEHNR and CDR2 FQNEAQ (reference sequence). There are 14 residues in the CDR3. V was trimmed by 3 bases and J by 5 bases, leaving 8 bases between them. The chain's CDR3 is CASSFSSHNSPLHF. CDR3 DNA sequence: TGTGCCAGCAGCTTCAGTTCCCATAATTCACCCCTCCACTTT. The full variable domain, its missing parts supplied by reference TRBV7-9 and TRBJ1-6, is DTGVSQNPRHKITKRGQNVTFRCDPISEHNRLYWYRQTLGQGPEFLTYFQNEAQLEKSRLLSDRFSAERPKGSFSTLEIQRTEQGDSAMYLCASSFSSHNSPLHFGNGTRLTVT.